The present T cell receptor beta chain was sequenced within a study of blood T cells in healthy people across ages (dated by TCRdb to about 2015). Regarding the complete study: In model experiments, template switching captured about one uniquely barcoded TCR beta cDNA molecule for every two T cells. Using deep sequencing normalized with unique cDNA molecular identifiers, the study measured how TCR beta repertoire diversity changes with age. The donors were divided into four age groups: young (average around 15 years), middle-aged (almost 40), aged (around 67) and long-lived (82). Using the same blood draw, the study looked at two additional independent replicas of 1 million unique cDNA reads for two donors, one aged 18 to 30 and the other aged 80 or older.

On the study overall, not on this receptor specifically: Donor CMV infection status was unknown, potentially confounding age-related changes in expanded clonotypes. Conclusive comparison of naive and antigen-experienced compartments was prevented by the profiling of bulk unsorted PBMCs. Compared with the aged group, the long-lived group had more naive CD4+ T cells, fewer expanded clones and increased TCR diversity, suggesting age selection. The percentage of naive T cells measured by flow cytometry correlated strongly with observed TCR beta diversity. Observed TCR beta diversity per million T cells fell roughly linearly with age, and a significant reduction was already apparent by age around 40. Estimates of total diversity from one million sequenced T cells were regarded as lower bounds and underestimates.

The roughly 39 donors, aged roughly 6 to 100 years, were systemically healthy Caucasian individuals from Russia. About 9.8 milliliters of peripheral blood were drawn from each donor into EDTA-treated Vacutainer tubes. PBMCs were isolated by Ficoll-Paque density-gradient centrifugation, with at least 6 million obtained per sample. Trizol reagent was used to extract total RNA from the PBMCs, yielding at least 5.5 micrograms per sample. For every donor, flow cytometry on a PBMC aliquot measured the percentage of naive CD45RAhigh/CD27high T cells. Of note for this clonotype: This clone's antigen is unknown. Within one base of it there is no much larger clone, and no base qualities were kept.

Libraries were built with 5' RACE. Sequencing took place on an Illumina HiSeq 2500. The second PCR ran for roughly 6 to 11 cycles and used a J-beta primer mix along with a sample-barcoded 5' primer. A template-switch 5' adaptor carrying 12 random nucleotides introduced a unique molecular identifier onto each TCR beta cDNA molecule. At least 2.5 million CDR3-containing paired-end reads were obtained from each sample. The Mint cDNA synthesis kit, primed by a TRBC-specific oligonucleotide, was used to synthesize first-strand cDNA from all RNA. Following uracil-DNA glycosylase treatment, a first 18-cycle PCR with universal primers M1SS and BC2_uni_R was performed on all cDNA. In the original analysis: For normalization, 1 million high-quality reads, each with a distinct molecular identifier, were randomly selected from each sample. Reads with shared molecular identifiers were discarded instead of being binned into consensus sequences. MiTCR, run with a Q25 quality threshold and the strictest error-elimination algorithm, handled CDR3 identification, clonotype clustering and error correction. A nonparametric unseen species model using Euler transformation provided a lower-bound estimate of total TCR beta diversity. TCRdb reworked the public reads: Q25 trimming with fastp, MiXCR clone assembly, productive beta chains retained. Duplicate CDR3 protein sequences are folded into a single record with the most common DNA and genes. TCRdb, not the authors, supplied the V and J calls. Present in this sample are some 760,000 distinct CDR3 sequences, around 25% of which were seen just once. More than 8% of the sample rests with the top ten.

Per the germline V gene (reference sequence), SGHAT is the CDR1 and FQDESV is the CDR2. There are 13 amino acids in the CDR3, from cysteine to phenylalanine inclusive. The sequence is cut down to CDR3 DNA, 39 bases in frame from base 1. Relative to germline, V is 5 bases shorter and J is 4 bases shorter, with 8 bases between their ends. In addition, the sample was reused for a study of T cells of mothers and their children. The second study's paper adds: Nine systemically healthy Caucasian individuals served as donors, namely three mothers together with their six children. cDNA synthesis consumed the entire amount of extracted RNA, loaded at about 1.6 ug RNA in each 15 ul reaction. Sample barcodes and 2-4 random nucleotides were added via the M1S primer in the second PCR. Over 10 million TCR beta CDR3 reads came from each mother, compared with approximately 3.1 million reads from each child. Thymic selection similarly shapes TCR recombination output in related and unrelated pairs, with minor effect from inherited differences. Normalized repertoire overlap in related mother-child pairs was always slightly higher than in unrelated mother-child pairs, but the difference was never significant. No persistent microchimeric T cell clones were detected, at a sensitivity of around 97 clones per million clonotypes. Deep NGS was used in the study to compare the TCR beta repertoires of mothers and children and to look for features that separate related mother-child pairs from unrelated individuals. The mean age was roughly 44 +/- 4 years for the mothers and 11 +/- 4 years for the children. Libraries were sequenced on Illumina HiSeq 2000 with 100+100 nt paired-end reads after adapter ligation with NEBNext reagents. To avoid cross-contamination, the mother libraries and the child libraries were prepared a month apart and sequenced in separate runs. For each donor, between about 500,000 and 2,000,000 distinct TCR beta clonotypes were identified. Naive TCR beta clonotypes were estimated from low-frequency clonotypes matched to each donor's FACS-determined naive share, without sorting.

The origin of this receptor is a boy between 10 and 17 years old in good health. The sequence joins TRBV11-1 to TRBJ2-2, with the D call tentatively TRBD1 or TRBD2, each fitting 5 bases. The sequencing input was blood. The CDR3 sequence is CASSPGTTGELFF. The DNA sequence is given as TGTGCCAGCAGCCCTGGGACCACCGGGGAGCTGTTTTTT.